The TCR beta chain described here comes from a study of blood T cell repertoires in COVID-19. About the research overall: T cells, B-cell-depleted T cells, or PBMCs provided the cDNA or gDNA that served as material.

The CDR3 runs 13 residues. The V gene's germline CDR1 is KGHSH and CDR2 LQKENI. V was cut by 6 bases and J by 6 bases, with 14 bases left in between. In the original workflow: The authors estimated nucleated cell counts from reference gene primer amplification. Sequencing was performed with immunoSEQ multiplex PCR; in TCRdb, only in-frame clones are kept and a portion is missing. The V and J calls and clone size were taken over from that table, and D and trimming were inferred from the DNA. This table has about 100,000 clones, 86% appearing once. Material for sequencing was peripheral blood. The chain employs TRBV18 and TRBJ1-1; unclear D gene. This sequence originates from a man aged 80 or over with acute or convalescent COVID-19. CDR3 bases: TGTGCCAGCTCCCCCGGGGAGAGGTCTGAAGCTTTCTTT. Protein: CASSPGERSEAFF.